This T cell receptor (beta chain) was sequenced during a study of T cells after yellow fever vaccination. A process of 5'RACE template switching, which added a universal primer site and UMIs, was used to make TCR cDNA. MiXCR, run by TCRdb on the 5' RACE reads, gives a single entry per CDR3 protein. This sample has 250,000 or so distinct CDR3 sequences, with around 6.7% found just once. This clonotype was counted at least ten times. This CDR3 contains 14 residues. V lost 6 bases, J lost 3 bases, and 9 bases stayed unmatched. The germline V gene has CDR1 DFQATT and CDR2 SNEGSKA (reference sequence). Here the sequenced sample was CD4+ T cells sorted from PBMCs, taken on the day of the yellow fever booster vaccination. The receptor comes from a man aged 25 to 40 who received the YFV17D yellow fever vaccine. The chain is built from TRBV20-1 and TRBJ2-7, with 9 nucleotides matching TRBD1. The CDR3 nucleotides read TGCAGTGCCAGCCGGGGACAGGGATTCTACGAGCAGTACTTC. The encoded protein is CSASRGQGFYEQYF.